Listed below are T cell receptor beta chains from one sample, sequenced in a study of regulatory T cells in long-lasting Graves disease. MiXCR was run by TCRdb on the multiplex PCR reads, yielding one entry per CDR3 protein. The repertoire consists of 540,000 or so distinct CDR3 sequences, with less than 15% occurring once and the leading ten covering 8.5% to 10%. The same specimen was also included in a second study, on T cells in Graves' hyperthyroidism and ophthalmopathy.

Sequenced here: peripheral blood mononuclear cells (PBMCs), sampled at new diagnosis, from a patient treated with antithyroid drugs. These receptors all stem from a man aged 25 to 40 with Graves disease. Each CDR3 is given with its conserved first and last residue.

j_call: TRBJ2-7; v_call: TRBV28; cdr3_aa: CASRGHEQYF
j_call: TRBJ2-7; v_call: TRBV7-2; cdr3_aa: CASSLGFGAGGPREQYF
j_call: TRBJ1-5; v_call: TRBV18; cdr3_aa: CASSPLRDQPQHF
j_call: TRBJ2-5; v_call: TRBV20-1; cdr3_aa: CSARRVAGAQETQYF
j_call: TRBJ2-1; v_call: TRBV20-1; cdr3_aa: CSASRERETQHF
j_call: TRBJ1-4; v_call: TRBV29-1; cdr3_aa: CSVGQNEKLFF
j_call: TRBJ1-2; v_call: TRBV12-3/TRBV12-4; cdr3_aa: CASSWAGFQDGYTF
j_call: TRBJ1-1; v_call: TRBV7-2; cdr3_aa: CASRVAGNTEAFF
j_call: TRBJ2-7; v_call: TRBV7-8; cdr3_aa: CASSLGTSLYEQYF
j_call: TRBJ2-3; v_call: TRBV20-1; cdr3_aa: CSASSRGDFYTQYF
j_call: TRBJ2-1; v_call: TRBV7-2; cdr3_aa: CASSLVFRLVGSYNEQFF
j_call: TRBJ2-3; v_call: TRBV29-1; cdr3_aa: CSVEGRERVDTQYF
j_call: TRBJ2-7; v_call: TRBV5-4; cdr3_aa: CASSPWSGNGYEQYF
j_call: TRBJ1-1; v_call: TRBV6-2/TRBV6-3; cdr3_aa: CASSYQIPQGVYTEAFF
j_call: TRBJ2-1; v_call: TRBV7-9; cdr3_aa: CASSLEGISYNEQFF
j_call: TRBJ2-5; v_call: TRBV12-5; cdr3_aa: CASEPSGSWGETQYF
j_call: TRBJ2-2; v_call: TRBV11-1; cdr3_aa: CASSLWLAGEAGELFF
j_call: TRBJ2-3; v_call: TRBV7-7; cdr3_aa: CASSLGAARTDTQYF
j_call: TRBJ2-5; v_call: TRBV18; cdr3_aa: CASSPPAGEEETQYF
j_call: TRBJ2-5; v_call: TRBV7-2; cdr3_aa: CASSLGPSGRAQETQYF
j_call: TRBJ1-1; v_call: TRBV30; cdr3_aa: CAWSSWTSGAAFF
j_call: TRBJ2-7; v_call: TRBV24-1; cdr3_aa: CATSDPARDTPHEQYF
j_call: TRBJ2-3; v_call: TRBV27; cdr3_aa: CASRARTSPRTADTQYF
j_call: TRBJ1-2; v_call: TRBV20-1; cdr3_aa: CSAVKGGLGDYGYTF
j_call: TRBJ2-3; v_call: TRBV20-1; cdr3_aa: CSAPKAEGTDTQYF
j_call: TRBJ2-2; v_call: TRBV10-3; cdr3_aa: CAISESGGGRNTGELFF
j_call: TRBJ2-2; v_call: TRBV7-8; cdr3_aa: CASSLEPAMGYTGELFF
j_call: TRBJ1-3; v_call: TRBV29-1; cdr3_aa: CSGDRGNTIYF
j_call: TRBJ2-7; v_call: TRBV5-1; cdr3_aa: CASSLVASSRGTYEQYF
j_call: TRBJ2-7; v_call: TRBV28; cdr3_aa: CASGGHRAGRNEQYF
j_call: TRBJ2-7; v_call: TRBV20-1; cdr3_aa: CSARDEWARGEQYF
j_call: TRBJ2-3; v_call: TRBV20-1; cdr3_aa: CSAPPRAARADTQYF
j_call: TRBJ2-5; v_call: TRBV7-9; cdr3_aa: CASSLLSIIGGRSTLRAQYF
j_call: TRBJ1-1; v_call: TRBV5-1; cdr3_aa: CASSLIRLGTEAFF
j_call: TRBJ2-3; v_call: TRBV6-2/TRBV6-3; cdr3_aa: CASSVLWTRTDTQYF
j_call: TRBJ2-1; v_call: TRBV12-3/TRBV12-4; cdr3_aa: CASSPNGGGYNEQFF
j_call: TRBJ2-5; v_call: TRBV11-2; cdr3_aa: CASSPSVVAQETQYF
j_call: TRBJ2-1; v_call: TRBV11-3; cdr3_aa: CASSFGPLVGDQFF
j_call: TRBJ2-1; v_call: TRBV19; cdr3_aa: CASSIERASVEQFF
j_call: TRBJ2-7; v_call: TRBV5-6; cdr3_aa: CASSYTEFLSYEQYF
j_call: TRBJ2-5; v_call: TRBV19; cdr3_aa: CATSTGADQYF
j_call: TRBJ2-1; v_call: TRBV7-2; cdr3_aa: CASSLVVQRQGEQFF
j_call: TRBJ2-1; v_call: TRBV2; cdr3_aa: CASSEDRGRRNEQFF
j_call: TRBJ1-5; v_call: TRBV29-1; cdr3_aa: CSVVSPGWQPQHF
j_call: TRBJ2-3; v_call: TRBV7-3; cdr3_aa: CASSPGTGGSGTDTQYF
j_call: TRBJ2-2; v_call: TRBV11-2; cdr3_aa: CASSILGRNTGELFF
j_call: TRBJ1-2; v_call: TRBV5-1; cdr3_aa: CASSLERGASYGYTF
j_call: TRBJ2-7; v_call: TRBV28; cdr3_aa: CASSPPPKREQYF
j_call: TRBJ2-1; v_call: TRBV11-2; cdr3_aa: CASSFILGLDRDEQFF
j_call: TRBJ2-3; v_call: TRBV24-1; cdr3_aa: CATGTGWGATDTQYF
j_call: TRBJ1-1; v_call: TRBV27; cdr3_aa: CASSLRVTGEEAFF
j_call: TRBJ2-7; v_call: TRBV5-1; cdr3_aa: CASSFGRGGNEQYF
j_call: TRBJ2-5; v_call: TRBV2; cdr3_aa: CASSESRNQETQYF
j_call: NA; v_call: TRBV24-1; cdr3_aa: CATMFGGSGQETQYF
j_call: TRBJ2-1; v_call: TRBV5-1; cdr3_aa: CASSSLAGWNEQFF
j_call: TRBJ1-1; v_call: TRBV30; cdr3_aa: CAWSRRLEAFF
j_call: TRBJ2-5; v_call: TRBV24-1; cdr3_aa: CATSEGGPPTQYF